This entry lists 18 T cell receptor beta chains sequenced from one sample in a study of neurological immune-mediated disorders. TCRdb recomputed calls from the 5' RACE reads with MiXCR, one row per CDR3 protein. The sample holds tens of thousands of distinct CDR3 sequences, around a tenth seen once. The sequencing input was PBMCs. These receptors came from a man aged 40-55 years in good health.

This clonotype was detected only a few times. J is TRBJ2-1 and V is TRBV2; maybe TRBD1 (5 bases). V lost 7 bases to trimming and J lost 4 bases, with 20 bases between them. There are 16 residues in the CDR3. The V gene's germline CDR1 is SNHLY and CDR2 FYNNEI. This chain's CDR3 is CASTEGQGIYYNEQFF. The CDR3 bases are TGTGCCAGCACCGAAGGGCAGGGCATCTATTACAATGAGCAGTTCTTC.

In this sample, this clonotype turned up many times. The rearrangement uses TRBV5-1 and TRBJ2-3, with TRBD1 identical over 7 bases. The length of the CDR3 is 14 residues. Trimming removed 7 bases from V and 5 bases from J; junction bases left unmatched: 10. Germline values: CDR1 SGHRS, CDR2 YFSETQ. Here the CDR3 DNA reads TGCGCCAGCCGCCCCGACAGGGTGGTAGATACGCAGTATTTT. Translation: CASRPDRVVDTQYF.

Many counts were recorded for this clonotype. This chain joins TRBV30 and TRBJ2-6; D is undetermined. Trimming cost V 0 bases and J 8 bases, with 14 bases left between them. The germline V gene encodes CDR1 GTSNPN and CDR2 SVGIG (reference sequence). This CDR3 has 15 amino acids. The CDR3 region is CAWSVDGYYPNVLTF. CDR3 coding DNA: TGTGCCTGGAGTGTAGACGGTTATTATCCCAACGTCCTGACTTTC.

This clonotype has at least ten counts. V is TRBV12-3 or TRBV12-4 and J is TRBJ1-2; possibly TRBD1 for D (6 bases). V shed 10 bases and J shed 2 bases, with 11 bases lying between them. The CDR3 has 12 residues. CDR3 DNA: TGTGCCACCCGACAGGACAACTATGGCTACACCTTC. Amino acids: CATRQDNYGYTF.

This clonotype came up many times. The rearrangement uses TRBV5-1 and TRBJ1-2; TRBD1 aligns across 7 bases. This CDR3 has 15 amino acids. Trimming at V came to 0 bases and at J to 2 bases, leaving 4 bases not matched to a gene. Germline CDR1 is SGHRS and CDR2 is YFSETQ. The chain's CDR3 is CASSLATGVNYGYTF. CDR3 bases: TGCGCCAGCAGCTTGGCTACAGGGGTAAACTATGGCTACACCTTC.

This clonotype has at least ten counts. J is TRBJ2-5 and V is TRBV2; TRBD2 might be the D (5 bases). Germline CDR1 reads SNHLY; CDR2 reads FYNNEI. Trimming took off 4 bases at V and 5 bases at J, with 11 bases between the two ends. The CDR3 is 13 amino acids. In nucleotides, the CDR3 is TGTGCCAGCAGTGTGGACTCCTGGGAGACCCAGTACTTC. Residues: CASSVDSWETQYF.

In this sample, this clonotype turned up many times. V usage is TRBV11-2 and J usage is TRBJ2-1; 9 nucleotides match TRBD2. The length of the CDR3 is 17 residues. The germline V gene has CDR1 SGHAT and CDR2 FQNNGV. The junction had 13 bases not matched to a gene; V was cut back by 2 bases and J by 8 bases. CDR3 in amino acids: CASSLFMRRTSEYEQFF. The CDR3, as DNA: TGTGCCAGCAGCTTATTCATGAGGAGGACTAGCGAATATGAGCAGTTCTTC.

This clonotype occurred many times. The chain joins TRBV29-1 to TRBJ1-2; TRBD1 is a possible D gene (6 bases). The CDR3 is 15 amino acids. The germline CDR1 and CDR2 sequences are SQVTM and ANQGSEA. V lost 6 bases and J 2 bases, leaving 19 bases between the germline ends. CDR3 DNA: TGCAGCGTCGGAATGGGACGGGGGACAAACTATGGCTACACCTTC. Translation: CSVGMGRGTNYGYTF.

This clonotype was observed many times. The rearrangement links TRBV15 to TRBJ2-7; TRBD1 aligns across 9 bases. Germline CDR1 and CDR2: LNHNV and YYDKDF (reference sequence). V shed 5 bases and J 2 bases; nucleotides not matched to a gene: 7. The CDR3 sequence is 15 residues long. The CDR3 nucleotides are TGTGCCACCAGCCCTTACCGGGACAGGGCCTACGAGCAGTACTTC. Translated, it gives CATSPYRDRAYEQYF.

This clonotype has at least ten counts. The chain carries TRBV12-3 or TRBV12-4 and TRBJ1-5; the D is unclear. CDR3 length: 11 residues. V lost 8 bases and J lost 6, with 8 bases in between. The CDR3 bases are TGTGCCAGCGGGGAGGGTCAGCCCCAGCATTTT. Protein product: CASGEGQPQHF.

This clonotype has ten or more counts. V and J are TRBV15 and TRBJ1-4; D is possibly TRBD1 (5 bases). CDR1 LNHNV and CDR2 YYDKDF come from the germline V gene (reference sequence). The length of the CDR3 is 15 residues. Trimming cost V 0 bases and J 2 bases, with 7 bases left between them. This chain's CDR3 is CATSRDPGTNEKLFF. The CDR3 nucleotides are TGTGCCACCAGCAGAGATCCAGGGACTAATGAAAAACTGTTTTTT.

This clonotype was counted ten times or more. The J gene is TRBJ2-7, the V gene TRBV28; a possible D gene is TRBD1 (5 bases). Trimming took off 4 bases at V and 2 bases at J, with 9 bases between the two ends. CDR3 length: 13 amino acids. The V gene's germline CDR1 is MDHEN and CDR2 SYDVKM. CDR3 sequence: CASSSKTAYEQYF. As DNA, the CDR3 is TGTGCCAGCAGTTCCAAGACAGCCTACGAGCAGTACTTC.

In its sample, this clonotype was seen many times. This chain connects TRBV28 to TRBJ2-7; 7 nucleotides match TRBD1. The ends lost 5 bases at V and 6 bases at J; junction bases unmatched: 13. Germline-derived CDR1 and CDR2 are MDHEN and SYDVKM. The CDR3 runs to 15 residues. DNA for the CDR3: TGTGCCAGCAGTATACTGGACAGGCATGAAGGCGAGCAGTACTTC. It is translated as CASSILDRHEGEQYF. Combining the CDR3 with reference TRBV28 and TRBJ2-7 gives the whole variable domain DVKVTQSSRYLVKRTGEKVFLECVQDMDHENMFWYRQDPGLGLRLIYFSYDVKMKEKGDIPEGYSVSREKKERFSLILESASTNQTSMYLCASSILDRHEGEQYFGPGTRLTVT.

This clonotype was observed at least ten times. The V gene is TRBV12-3 or TRBV12-4, the J gene TRBJ2-1, with D possibly being TRBD1 or TRBD2 (5 bases each). Trimming pared 1 base from V and 5 bases from J, leaving 15 bases between. The CDR3 runs 16 residues. For the CDR3, the DNA is TGTGCCAGCAGTTTAGTCGGGACGTACTCTAACAATGAGCAGTTCTTC. Translated: CASSLVGTYSNNEQFF.

Ten or more counts support this clonotype. The V call is TRBV29-1, the J call TRBJ2-1; 10 bases agree with TRBD1. Germline values: CDR1 SQVTM, CDR2 ANQGSEA. Trimming cost V 6 bases and J 11 bases; bases outside gene matches: 1. The CDR3 sequence is 10 residues long. The CDR3 spells CSVTGGQQFF. The CDR3 nucleotides read TGCAGCGTGACAGGGGGCCAGCAGTTCTTC.

This clonotype has ten or more counts. The chain recombines TRBV11-2 with TRBJ1-2, with no clear D. The V and J ends lost 2 bases and 4 bases respectively, with 8 bases between them. This CDR3 is built from 13 residues. Germline CDR1 and CDR2: SGHAT and FQNNGV. For the CDR3, the DNA is TGTGCCAGCAGCTTATCAGACCTCTATGGCTACACCTTC. It specifies CASSLSDLYGYTF.

This clonotype was seen at least ten times. This chain connects TRBV29-1 to TRBJ2-5, with a tentative D call TRBD1 (6 bases). Per the germline V gene, CDR1 is SQVTM and CDR2 is ANQGSEA. V lost 6 bases and J lost 5, with 13 bases in between. The CDR3 runs to 12 residues. CDR3: CSVGDGQETQYF. The CDR3 coding sequence is TGCAGCGTGGGCGACGGACAGGAGACCCAGTACTTC.

This clonotype turned up a few times. One base away lies a much larger clone, so this may be a sequencing read error. Because the CDR3 is missing its conserved closing phenylalanine or tryptophan, this is likely a read error. V is TRBV11-2 and J is TRBJ2-1, with 12 bases fitting TRBD2. With 1 base clipped from V and 9 bases from J, the junction kept 1 base outside the gene matches. This CDR3 is 14 amino acids long. CDR1 SGHAT and CDR2 FQNNGV come from the germline V gene. The CDR3 region is CASSLGGLAGEQFS. The CDR3 DNA sequence: TGTGCCAGCAGCTTAGGGGGACTAGCGGGTGAGCAGTTCTCC.